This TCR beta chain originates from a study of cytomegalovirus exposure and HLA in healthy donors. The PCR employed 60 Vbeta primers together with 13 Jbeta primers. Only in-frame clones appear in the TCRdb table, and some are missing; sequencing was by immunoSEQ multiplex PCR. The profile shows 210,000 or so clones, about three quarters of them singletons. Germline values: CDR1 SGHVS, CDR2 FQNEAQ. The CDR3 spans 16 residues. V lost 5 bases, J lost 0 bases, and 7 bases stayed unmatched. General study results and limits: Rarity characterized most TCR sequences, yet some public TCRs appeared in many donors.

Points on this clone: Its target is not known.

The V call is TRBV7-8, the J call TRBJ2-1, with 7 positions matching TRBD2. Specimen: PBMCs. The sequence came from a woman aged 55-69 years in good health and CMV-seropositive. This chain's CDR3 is CASSESSGPSYNEQFF. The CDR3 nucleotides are TGTGCCAGCAGCGAGTCTAGCGGCCCCTCCTACAATGAGCAGTTCTTC.